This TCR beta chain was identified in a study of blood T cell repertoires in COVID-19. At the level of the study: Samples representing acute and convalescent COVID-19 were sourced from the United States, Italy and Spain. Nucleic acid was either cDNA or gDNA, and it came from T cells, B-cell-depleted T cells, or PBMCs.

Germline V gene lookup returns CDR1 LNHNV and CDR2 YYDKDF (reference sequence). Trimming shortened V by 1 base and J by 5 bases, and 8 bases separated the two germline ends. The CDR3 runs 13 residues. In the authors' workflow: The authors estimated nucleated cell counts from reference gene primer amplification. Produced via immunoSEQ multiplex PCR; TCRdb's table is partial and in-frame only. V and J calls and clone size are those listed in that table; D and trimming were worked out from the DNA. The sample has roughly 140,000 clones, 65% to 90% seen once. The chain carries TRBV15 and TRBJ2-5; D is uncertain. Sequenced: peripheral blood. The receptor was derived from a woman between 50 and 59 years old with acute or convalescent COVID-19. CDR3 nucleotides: TGTGCCACCAGCAGAGCCCCCATGGAGACCCAGTACTTC. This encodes CATSRAPMETQYF.